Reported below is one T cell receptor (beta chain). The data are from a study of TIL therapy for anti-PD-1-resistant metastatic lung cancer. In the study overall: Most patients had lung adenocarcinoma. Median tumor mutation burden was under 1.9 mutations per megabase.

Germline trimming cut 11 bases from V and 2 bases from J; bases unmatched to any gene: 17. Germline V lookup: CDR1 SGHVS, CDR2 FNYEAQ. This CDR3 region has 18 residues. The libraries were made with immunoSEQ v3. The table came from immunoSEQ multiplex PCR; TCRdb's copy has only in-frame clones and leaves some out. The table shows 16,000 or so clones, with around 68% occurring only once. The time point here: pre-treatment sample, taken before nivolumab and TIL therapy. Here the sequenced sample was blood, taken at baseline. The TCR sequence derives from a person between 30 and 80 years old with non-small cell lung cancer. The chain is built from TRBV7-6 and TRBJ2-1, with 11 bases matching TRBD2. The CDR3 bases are TGTGCCTCGTGCCCGGGACTAGCGGACCGGGGGGCCTACAATGAGCAGTTCTTC. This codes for CASCPGLADRGAYNEQFF.